Below, 4 T cell receptor beta chains from the same sample are listed, as sequenced in a study of T cells after posttransplantation cyclophosphamide. Profiling relied on immunoSEQ multiplex PCR, and the TCRdb table lists in-frame clones only, not all of them. The repertoire holds 1,400 or so clones, 70% to 85% seen once, with around 10% in the top ten. Cyclophosphamide on days +3 and +4 followed busulfan-fludarabine conditioning and a marrow graft. The sample consisted of CD4+ T cells sorted from PBMCs, taken more than 220 days after allogeneic stem cell transplant with posttransplant cyclophosphamide. These receptors were collected from a female patient aged 60 or older who received an allogeneic stem cell transplant from an unrelated donor, was CMV-positive, and had acute GVHD only. Some T cells could come from the graft donor.

The gene calls are TRBV27 and TRBJ1-6, with D unresolved. CDR3 length: 15 residues. Trimming removed 3 bases from V and 2 bases from J, with 8 bases in between. Germline V CDR1 and CDR2: MNHEY, SMNVEV (reference sequence). The CDR3 region has the DNA TGTGCCAGCAGTTTTATCCAGACCTATAATTCACCCCTCCACTTT. This codes for CASSFIQTYNSPLHF.

This clone was seen a single time. This sequence joins TRBV9 and TRBJ2-5, with 8 bases lining up with TRBD2. Germline-derived CDR1 and CDR2 are SGDLS and YYNGEE. V dropped 0 bases and J dropped 4; count of bases not matched to a gene: 5. The CDR3 runs to 15 residues. The CDR3 region has the DNA TGTGCCAGCAGCGTAGACCCGGGGGGGGCAGAGACCCAGTACTTC. It is translated as CASSVDPGGAETQYF.

The chain links TRBV2 to TRBJ2-5; tentatively, D is TRBD1 (5 bases). V lost 5 bases and J lost 4, with 11 bases in between. Germline V gene sequence: CDR1 SNHLY, CDR2 FYNNEI. This CDR3 has 13 residues. The CDR3 coding sequence is TGTGCCAGCAGTCCCCCAAGGGGAGAGACCCAGTACTTC. It encodes CASSPPRGETQYF.

The chain combines TRBV29-1 with TRBJ2-4, with TRBD2 as a possible D gene (6 bases). Trimming shortened V by 5 bases and J by 0 bases, and 11 bases separated the two germline ends. Germline CDR1 SQVTM, CDR2 ANQGSEA. The CDR3 contains 14 residues. CDR3 sequence reads: CSVMGLVAKNIQYF. As DNA, the CDR3 is TGCAGCGTTATGGGACTCGTAGCCAAAAACATTCAGTACTTC.